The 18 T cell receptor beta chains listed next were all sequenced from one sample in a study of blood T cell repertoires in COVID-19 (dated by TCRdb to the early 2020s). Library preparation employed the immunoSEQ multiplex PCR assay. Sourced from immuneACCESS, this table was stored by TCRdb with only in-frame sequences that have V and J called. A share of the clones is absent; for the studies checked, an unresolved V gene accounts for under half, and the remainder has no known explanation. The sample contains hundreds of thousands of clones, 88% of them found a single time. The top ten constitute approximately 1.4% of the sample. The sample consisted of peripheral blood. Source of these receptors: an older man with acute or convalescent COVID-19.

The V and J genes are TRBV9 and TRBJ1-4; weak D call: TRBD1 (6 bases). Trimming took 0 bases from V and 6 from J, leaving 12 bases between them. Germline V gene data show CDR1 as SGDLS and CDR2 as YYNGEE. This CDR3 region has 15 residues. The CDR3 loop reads CASSVAGAGDEKLFF. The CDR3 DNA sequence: TGTGCCAGCAGCGTAGCTGGGGCAGGGGATGAAAAACTGTTTTTT.

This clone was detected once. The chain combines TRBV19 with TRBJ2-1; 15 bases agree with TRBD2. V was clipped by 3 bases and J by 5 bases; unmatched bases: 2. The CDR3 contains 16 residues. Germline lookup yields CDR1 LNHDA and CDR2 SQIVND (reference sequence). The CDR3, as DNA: TGTGCCAGTAGTATTCGGACTAGCGGGGGGGACAATGAGCAGTTCTTC. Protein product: CASSIRTSGGDNEQFF.

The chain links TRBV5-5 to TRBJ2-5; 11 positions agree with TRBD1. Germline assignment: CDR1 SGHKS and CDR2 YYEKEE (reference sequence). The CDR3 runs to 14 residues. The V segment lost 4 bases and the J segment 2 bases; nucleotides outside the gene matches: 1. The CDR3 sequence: CASSGTGGQETQYF. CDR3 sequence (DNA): TGTGCCAGCAGCGGGACAGGGGGGCAAGAGACCCAGTACTTC.

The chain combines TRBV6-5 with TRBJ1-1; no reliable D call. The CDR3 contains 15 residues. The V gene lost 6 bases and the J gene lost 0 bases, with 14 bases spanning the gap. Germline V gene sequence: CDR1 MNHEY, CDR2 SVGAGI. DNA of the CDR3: TGTGCCAGCAGCCCCGCAGATTACATGAACACTGAAGCTTTCTTT. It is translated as CASSPADYMNTEAFF.

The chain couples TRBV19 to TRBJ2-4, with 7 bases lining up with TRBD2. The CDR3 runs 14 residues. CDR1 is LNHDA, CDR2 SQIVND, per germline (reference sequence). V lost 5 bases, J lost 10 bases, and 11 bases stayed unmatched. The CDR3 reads CASSPGSRGGIQYF. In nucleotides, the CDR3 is TGTGCCAGTAGTCCCGGCAGCCGGGGAGGGATTCAGTACTTC.

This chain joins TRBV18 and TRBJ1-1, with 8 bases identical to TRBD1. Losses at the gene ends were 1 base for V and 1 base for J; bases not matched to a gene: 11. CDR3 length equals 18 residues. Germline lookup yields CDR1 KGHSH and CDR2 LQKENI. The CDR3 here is CASSPLKLGQGGNTEAFF. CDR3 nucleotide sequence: TGTGCCAGCTCACCACTCAAACTAGGACAGGGAGGGAACACTGAAGCTTTCTTT.

The DNA for the CDR3 is TGTGCCAGCAGTTACTCGGCCCTAGCGCATTCCACCGGGGAGCTGTTTTTT. This codes for CASSYSALAHSTGELFF. The J gene is TRBJ2-2, the V gene TRBV6-2 or TRBV6-3, with D perhaps TRBD2 (6 bases). Trimming removed 0 bases from V and 4 bases from J, with 15 bases in between. The CDR3 contains 17 residues. Germline V gives CDR1 MNHEY, CDR2 SVGEGT.

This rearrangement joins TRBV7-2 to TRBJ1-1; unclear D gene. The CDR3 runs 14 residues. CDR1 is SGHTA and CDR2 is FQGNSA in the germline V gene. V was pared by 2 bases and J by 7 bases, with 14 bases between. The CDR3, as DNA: TGTGCCAGCAGCTTACTTTCATCGGGGATTGAAGCTTTCTTT. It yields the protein CASSLLSSGIEAFF.

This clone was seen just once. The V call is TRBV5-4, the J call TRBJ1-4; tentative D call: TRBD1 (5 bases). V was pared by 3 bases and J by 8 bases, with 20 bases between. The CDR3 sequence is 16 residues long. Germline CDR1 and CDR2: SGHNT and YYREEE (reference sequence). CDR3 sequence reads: CASSSQTAVGHEKLFF. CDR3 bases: TGTGCCAGCAGCTCCCAGACAGCCGTCGGTCACGAAAAACTGTTTTTT.

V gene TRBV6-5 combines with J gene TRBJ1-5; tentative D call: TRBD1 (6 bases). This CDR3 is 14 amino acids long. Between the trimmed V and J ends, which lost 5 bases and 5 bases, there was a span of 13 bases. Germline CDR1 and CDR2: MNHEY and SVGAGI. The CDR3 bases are TGTGCCAGCAGTAGCGGGGGGCTAGATCAGCCCCAGCATTTT. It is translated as CASSSGGLDQPQHF.

The CDR3 DNA reads as TGCGCCAGCAGTCCCACAGGGGATTTTGGCTACACCTTC. It codes for CASSPTGDFGYTF. The chain carries TRBV10-2 and TRBJ1-2, with TRBD1 matching over 7 bases. Per germline, CDR1 WSHSY and CDR2 SAAADI. J was trimmed by 7 bases and V by 5 bases; bases with no gene match: 7. The CDR3 sequence is 13 residues long.

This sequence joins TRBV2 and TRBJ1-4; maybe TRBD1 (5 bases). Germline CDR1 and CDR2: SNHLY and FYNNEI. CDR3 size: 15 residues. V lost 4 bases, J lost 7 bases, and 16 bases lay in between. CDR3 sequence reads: CASSGRLGALEKLFF. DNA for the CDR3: TGTGCCAGCAGTGGCCGTCTAGGGGCACTTGAAAAACTGTTTTTT.

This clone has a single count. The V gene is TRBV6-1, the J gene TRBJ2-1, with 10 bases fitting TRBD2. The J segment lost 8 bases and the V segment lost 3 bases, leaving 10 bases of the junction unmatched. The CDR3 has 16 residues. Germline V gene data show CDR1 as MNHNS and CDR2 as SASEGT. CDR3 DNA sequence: TGTGCCAGCAGTGATTTAGGAGCGGGGGGGACTTATGAGCAGTTCTTC. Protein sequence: CASSDLGAGGTYEQFF.

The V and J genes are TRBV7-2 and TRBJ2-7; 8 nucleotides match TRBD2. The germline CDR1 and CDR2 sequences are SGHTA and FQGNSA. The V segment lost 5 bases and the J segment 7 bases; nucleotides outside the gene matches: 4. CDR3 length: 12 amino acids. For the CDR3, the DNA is TGTGCCAGCAGCCGAACTAGCGGTGAGCAGTACTTC. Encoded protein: CASSRTSGEQYF.

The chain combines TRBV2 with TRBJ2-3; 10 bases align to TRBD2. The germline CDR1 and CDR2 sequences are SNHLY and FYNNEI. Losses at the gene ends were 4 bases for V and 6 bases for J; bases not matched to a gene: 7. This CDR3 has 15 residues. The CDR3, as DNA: TGTGCCAGCAGTGGAGCGGGAGGGCCTCTGGATACGCAGTATTTT. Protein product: CASSGAGGPLDTQYF.

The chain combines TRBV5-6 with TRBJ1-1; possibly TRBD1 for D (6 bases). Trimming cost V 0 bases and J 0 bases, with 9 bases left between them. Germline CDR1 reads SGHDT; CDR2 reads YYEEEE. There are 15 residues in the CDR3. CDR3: CASSLAGTMNTEAFF. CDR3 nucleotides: TGTGCCAGCAGCTTGGCCGGGACAATGAACACTGAAGCTTTCTTT. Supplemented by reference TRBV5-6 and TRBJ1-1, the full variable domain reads DAGVTQSPTHLIKTRGQQVTLRCSPKSGHDTVSWYQQALGQGPQFIFQYYEEEERQRGNFPDRFSGHQFPNYSSELNVNALLLGDSALYLCASSLAGTMNTEAFFGQGTRLTVV.

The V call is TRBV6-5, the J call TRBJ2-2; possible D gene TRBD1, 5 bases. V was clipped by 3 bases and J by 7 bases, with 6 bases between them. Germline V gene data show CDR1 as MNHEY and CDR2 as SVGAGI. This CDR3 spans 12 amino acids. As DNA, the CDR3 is TGTGCCAGCAGTTATAGGGGCGGGGAGCTGTTTTTT. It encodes CASSYRGGELFF.

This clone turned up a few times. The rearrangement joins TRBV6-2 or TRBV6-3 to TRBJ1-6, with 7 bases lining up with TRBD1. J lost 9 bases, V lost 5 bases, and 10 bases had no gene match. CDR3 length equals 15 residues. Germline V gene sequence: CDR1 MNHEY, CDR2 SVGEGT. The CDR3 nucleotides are TGTGCCAGCAGTCCGAGACAGGGTAGGAGTTCACCCCTCCACTTT. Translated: CASSPRQGRSSPLHF.